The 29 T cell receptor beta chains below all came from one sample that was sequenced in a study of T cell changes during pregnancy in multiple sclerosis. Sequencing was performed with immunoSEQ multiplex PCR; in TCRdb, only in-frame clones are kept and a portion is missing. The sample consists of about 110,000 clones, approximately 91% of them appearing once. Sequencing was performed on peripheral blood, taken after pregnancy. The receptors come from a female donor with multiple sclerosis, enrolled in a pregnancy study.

CDR3: CASSHWTGGAYNEQFF. The CDR3 nucleotides are TGTGCCAGCAGTCACTGGACAGGGGGCGCCTACAATGAGCAGTTCTTC. This chain links TRBV27 with TRBJ2-1, with 11 bases identical to TRBD1. Trimming removed 5 bases from V and 2 bases from J; junction bases left unmatched: 5. This CDR3 is 16 amino acids long. Germline CDR1 is MNHEY and CDR2 is SMNVEV (reference sequence).

The CDR3 sequence: CASSATSSGGGGEQFF. The CDR3 nucleotides are TGTGCCAGCAGTGCAACATCTAGCGGGGGGGGAGGTGAGCAGTTCTTC. The J gene is TRBJ2-1, the V gene TRBV6-4, with 12 bases fitting TRBD2. The V gene's germline CDR1 is MRHNA and CDR2 SNTAGT. The CDR3 covers 16 residues. The J segment lost 9 bases and the V segment lost 4 bases, leaving 10 bases of the junction unmatched.

CDR3 sequence (DNA): TGTGCCAGCAGCTTCGGGACAGGCCTTCGGGAGACCCAGTACTTC. This encodes CASSFGTGLRETQYF. The genes are TRBV13 and TRBJ2-5; 8 bases agree with TRBD1. CDR1 is PRHDT and CDR2 is FYEKMQ in the germline V gene (reference sequence). Trimming removed 3 bases from V and 5 bases from J; junction bases left unmatched: 8. This CDR3 contains 15 residues. Complete variable domain (other parts from reference TRBV13 and TRBJ2-5): AAGVIQSPRHLIKEKRETATLKCYPIPRHDTVYWYQQGPGQDPQFLISFYEKMQSDKGSIPDRFSAQQFSDYHSELNMSSLELGDSALYFCASSFGTGLRETQYFGPGTRLLVL.

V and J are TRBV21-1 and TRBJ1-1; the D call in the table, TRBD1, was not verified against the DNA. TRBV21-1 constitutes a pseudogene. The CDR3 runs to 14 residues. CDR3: CASSKEPGQAEAFF. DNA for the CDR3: TGTGCCAGCAGCAAAGAGCCGGGACAGGCTGAAGCTTTCTTT.

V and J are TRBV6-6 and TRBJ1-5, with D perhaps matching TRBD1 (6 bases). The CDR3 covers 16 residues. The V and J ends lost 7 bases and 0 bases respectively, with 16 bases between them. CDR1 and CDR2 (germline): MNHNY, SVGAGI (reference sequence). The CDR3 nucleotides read TGTGCCAGCAAGAGCGAGGGGGAAGTTAGCAATCAGCCCCAGCATTTT. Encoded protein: CASKSEGEVSNQPQHF.

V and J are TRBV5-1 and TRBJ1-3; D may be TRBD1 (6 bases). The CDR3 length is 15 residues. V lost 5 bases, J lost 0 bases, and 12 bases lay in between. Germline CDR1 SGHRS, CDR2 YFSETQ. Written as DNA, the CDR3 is TGCGCCAGCAGACAGGGCGAGCTCTCTGGAAACACCATATATTTT. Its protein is CASRQGELSGNTIYF.

The CDR3 nucleotides are TGTGCCACCAAACTAGCGGGGGTCCAAGAGACCCAGTACTTC. Translated, it gives CATKLAGVQETQYF. The chain uses TRBV2 and TRBJ2-5; 11 bases match TRBD2. V trimming: 10 bases; J trimming: 1 base; junction bases outside the gene matches: 5. This CDR3 has 14 amino acids. Germline V gene sequence: CDR1 SNHLY, CDR2 FYNNEI. Full variable domain (rest looked up from reference TRBV2 and TRBJ2-5): EPEVTQTPSHQVTQMGQEVILRCVPISNHLYFYWYRQILGQKVEFLVSFYNNEISEKSEIFDDQFSVERPDGSNFTLKIRSTKLEDSAMYFCATKLAGVQETQYFGPGTRLLVL.

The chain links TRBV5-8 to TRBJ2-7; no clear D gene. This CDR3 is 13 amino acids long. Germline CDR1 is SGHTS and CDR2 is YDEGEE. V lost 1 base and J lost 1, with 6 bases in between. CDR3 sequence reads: CASSLPLSYEQYF. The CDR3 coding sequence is TGTGCCAGCAGCTTGCCATTGTCCTACGAGCAGTACTTC.

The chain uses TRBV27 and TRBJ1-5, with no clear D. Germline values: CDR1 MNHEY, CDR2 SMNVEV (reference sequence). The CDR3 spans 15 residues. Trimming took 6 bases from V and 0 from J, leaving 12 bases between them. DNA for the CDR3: TGTGCCAGCAGCCTATATCCTTATAGCAATCAGCCCCAGCATTTT. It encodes CASSLYPYSNQPQHF.

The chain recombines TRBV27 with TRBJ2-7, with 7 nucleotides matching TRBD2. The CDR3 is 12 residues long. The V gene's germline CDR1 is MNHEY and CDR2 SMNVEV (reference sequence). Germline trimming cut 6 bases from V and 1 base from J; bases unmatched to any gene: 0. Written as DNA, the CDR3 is TGTGCCAGCAGGGGACTATCCTACGAGCAGTACTTC. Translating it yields CASRGLSYEQYF.

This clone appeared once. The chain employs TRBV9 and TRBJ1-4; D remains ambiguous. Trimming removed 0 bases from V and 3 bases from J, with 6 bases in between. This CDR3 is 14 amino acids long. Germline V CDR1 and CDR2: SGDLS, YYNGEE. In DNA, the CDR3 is TGTGCCAGCAGCGTAGGAGGTTCTAATGAAAAACTGTTTTTT. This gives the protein CASSVGGSNEKLFF.

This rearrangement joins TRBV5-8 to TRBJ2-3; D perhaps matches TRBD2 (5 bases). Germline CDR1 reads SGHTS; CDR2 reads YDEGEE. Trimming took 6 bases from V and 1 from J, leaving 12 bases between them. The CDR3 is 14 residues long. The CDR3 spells CASNEGEGTDTQYF. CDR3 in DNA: TGTGCCAGCAACGAGGGAGAGGGCACAGATACGCAGTATTTT.

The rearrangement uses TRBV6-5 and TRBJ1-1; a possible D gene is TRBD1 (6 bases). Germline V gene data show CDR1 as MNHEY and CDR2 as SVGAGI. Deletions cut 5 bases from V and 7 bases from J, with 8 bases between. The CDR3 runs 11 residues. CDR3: CASSRTVEAFF. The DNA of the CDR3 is TGTGCCAGCAGTCGGACAGTTGAAGCTTTCTTT.

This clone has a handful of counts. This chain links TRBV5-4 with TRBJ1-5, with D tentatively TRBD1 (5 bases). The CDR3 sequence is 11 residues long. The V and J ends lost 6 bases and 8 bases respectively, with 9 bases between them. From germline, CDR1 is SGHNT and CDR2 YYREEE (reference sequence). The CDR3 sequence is CASIREEPQHF. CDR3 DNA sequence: TGTGCCAGCATCAGGGAAGAGCCCCAGCATTTT.

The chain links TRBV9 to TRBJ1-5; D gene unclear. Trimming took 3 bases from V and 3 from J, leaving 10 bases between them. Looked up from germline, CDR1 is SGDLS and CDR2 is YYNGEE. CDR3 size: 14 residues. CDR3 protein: CASSERDINQPQHF. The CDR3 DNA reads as TGTGCCAGCAGCGAACGGGATATCAATCAGCCCCAGCATTTT.

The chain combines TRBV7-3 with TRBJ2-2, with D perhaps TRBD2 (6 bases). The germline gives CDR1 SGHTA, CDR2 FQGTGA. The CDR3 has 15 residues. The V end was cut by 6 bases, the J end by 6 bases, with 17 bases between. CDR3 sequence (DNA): TGTGCCAGCAGTCCCATGGAGGGACTTCCCGGGGAGCTGTTTTTT. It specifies CASSPMEGLPGELFF.

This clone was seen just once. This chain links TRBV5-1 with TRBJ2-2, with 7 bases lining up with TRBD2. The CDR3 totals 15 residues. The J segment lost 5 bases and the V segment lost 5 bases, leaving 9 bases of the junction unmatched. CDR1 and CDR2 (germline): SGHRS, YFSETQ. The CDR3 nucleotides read TGCGCCAGCAGAGAAGCGGGGCACAATACCGGGGAGCTGTTTTTT. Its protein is CASREAGHNTGELFF.

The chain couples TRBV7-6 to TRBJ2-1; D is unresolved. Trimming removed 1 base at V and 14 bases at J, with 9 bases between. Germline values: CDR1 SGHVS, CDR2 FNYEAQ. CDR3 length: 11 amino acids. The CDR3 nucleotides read TGTGCCAGCAGCTTAGGCGGCAGAAAGTTCTTC. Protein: CASSLGGRKFF.

The CDR3 nucleotides read TGTGCCAGCAGTTCCGGACATGGAGGGATGCCCCAGCATTTT. As protein: CASSSGHGGMPQHF. This chain links TRBV6-6 with TRBJ1-5; D may be TRBD1 (5 bases). Trimming took off 4 bases at V and 9 bases at J, with 16 bases between the two ends. There are 14 residues in the CDR3. Germline values: CDR1 MNHNY, CDR2 SVGAGI (reference sequence).

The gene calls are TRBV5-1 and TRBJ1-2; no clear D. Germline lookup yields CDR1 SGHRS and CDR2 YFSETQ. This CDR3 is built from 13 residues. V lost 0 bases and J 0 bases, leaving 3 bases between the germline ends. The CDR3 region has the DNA TGCGCCAGCAGCTTGGACTCTAACTATGGCTACACCTTC. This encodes CASSLDSNYGYTF.

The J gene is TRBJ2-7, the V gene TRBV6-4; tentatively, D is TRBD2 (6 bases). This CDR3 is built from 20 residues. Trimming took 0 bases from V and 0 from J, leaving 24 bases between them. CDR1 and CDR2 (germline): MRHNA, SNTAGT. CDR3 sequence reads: CASSDSIAWYGGTSSYEQYF. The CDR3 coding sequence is TGTGCCAGCAGTGACTCGATCGCCTGGTACGGGGGAACCTCCTCCTACGAGCAGTACTTC.

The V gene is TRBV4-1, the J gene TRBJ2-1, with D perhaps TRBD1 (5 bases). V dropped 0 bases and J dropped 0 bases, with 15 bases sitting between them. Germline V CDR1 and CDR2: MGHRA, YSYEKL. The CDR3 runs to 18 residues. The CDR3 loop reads CASSQDQGVPSSYNEQFF. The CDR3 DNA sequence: TGCGCCAGCAGCCAAGATCAGGGTGTTCCCAGCTCCTACAATGAGCAGTTCTTC.

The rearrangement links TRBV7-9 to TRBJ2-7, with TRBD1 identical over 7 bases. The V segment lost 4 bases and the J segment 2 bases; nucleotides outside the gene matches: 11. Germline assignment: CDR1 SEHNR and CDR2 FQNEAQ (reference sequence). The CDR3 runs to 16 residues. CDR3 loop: CASSSPADRTPYEQYF. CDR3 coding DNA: TGTGCCAGCAGCTCACCGGCGGACAGGACCCCCTACGAGCAGTACTTC.

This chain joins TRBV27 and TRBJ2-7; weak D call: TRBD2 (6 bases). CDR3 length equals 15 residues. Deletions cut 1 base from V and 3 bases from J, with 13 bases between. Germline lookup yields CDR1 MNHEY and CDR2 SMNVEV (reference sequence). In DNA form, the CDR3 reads TGTGCCAGCAGTTTATGGGGGGTAACGGGCTACGAGCAGTACTTC. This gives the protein CASSLWGVTGYEQYF.

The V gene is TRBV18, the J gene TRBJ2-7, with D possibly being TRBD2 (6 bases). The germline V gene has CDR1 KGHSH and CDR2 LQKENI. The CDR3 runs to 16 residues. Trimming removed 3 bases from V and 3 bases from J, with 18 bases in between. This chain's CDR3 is CASSPGRPVEGYEQYF. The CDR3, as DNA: TGTGCCAGCTCACCCGGACGGCCCGTGGAGGGCTACGAGCAGTACTTC.

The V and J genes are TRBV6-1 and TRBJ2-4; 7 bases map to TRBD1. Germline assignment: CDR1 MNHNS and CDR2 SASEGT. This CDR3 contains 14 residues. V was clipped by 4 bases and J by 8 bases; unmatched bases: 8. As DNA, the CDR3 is TGTGCCAGCAGTGCGCGACAGGGTACGGACATTCAGTACTTC. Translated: CASSARQGTDIQYF.

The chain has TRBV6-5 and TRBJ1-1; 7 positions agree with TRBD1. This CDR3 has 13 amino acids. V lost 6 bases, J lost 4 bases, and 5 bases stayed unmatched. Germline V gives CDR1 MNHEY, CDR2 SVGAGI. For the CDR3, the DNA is TGTGCCAGCAGCCGCCGACAGGGCACTGAAGCTTTCTTT. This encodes CASSRRQGTEAFF.

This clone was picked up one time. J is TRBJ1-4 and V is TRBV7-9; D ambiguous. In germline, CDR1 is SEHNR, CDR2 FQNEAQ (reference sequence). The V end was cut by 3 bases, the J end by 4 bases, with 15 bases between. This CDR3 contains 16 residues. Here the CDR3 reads CASSFFENSHNEKLFF. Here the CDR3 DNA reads TGTGCCAGCAGCTTTTTTGAAAACTCCCATAATGAAAAACTGTTTTTT.

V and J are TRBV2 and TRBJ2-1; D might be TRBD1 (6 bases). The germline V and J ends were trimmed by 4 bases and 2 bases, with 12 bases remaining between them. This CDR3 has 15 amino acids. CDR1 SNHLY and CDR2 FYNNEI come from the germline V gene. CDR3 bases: TGTGCCAGCAGTGGGGGGCGGGTGGCCTACAATGAGCAGTTCTTC. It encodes CASSGGRVAYNEQFF.